Presented here are 23 T cell receptor beta chains from one specimen sequenced in a study of tumor and adjacent non-tumor tissue in lung cancer. The template was RNA from unsorted bulk tissue. More than 3 cm separated this lung sample from the edge of the tumor. Three rounds of nested PCR, following a modified ARM-PCR protocol, produced the TCRbeta library. One entry per CDR3 protein, called by TCRdb with MiXCR from the multiplex PCR reads. This table holds 50,000 to 70,000 distinct CDR3 sequences, 61% found once. The sample taken for sequencing was distant non-tumor lung tissue. These receptors originate from an older man with non-small cell lung cancer.

Turning to this clonotype: A clone one base away is much larger, so this may be a read error. The rearrangement links TRBV14 to TRBJ2-7; D assignment may be TRBD1 or TRBD2 (5 bases each). Germline loops: CDR1 SGHDN, CDR2 FVKESK. The CDR3 is 16 amino acids. Trimming cost V 7 bases and J 3 bases, with 22 bases left between them. The CDR3: CASTPGPANFHYEQYF. For the CDR3, the DNA is TGTGCCAGCACCCCGGGGCCTGCCAATTTCCACTACGAGCAGTACTTC. The full variable domain, completed using reference TRBV14 and TRBJ2-7, is EAGVTQFPSHSVIEKGQTVTLRCDPISGHDNLYWYRRVMGKEIKFLLHFVKESKQDESGMPNNRFLAERTGGTYSTLKVQPAELEDSGVYFCASTPGPANFHYEQYFGPGTRLTVT.

Turning to this clonotype: Mismatch with germline at one junction end may stem from a read error. The CDR3 region has the DNA TGTGCCAGCAGATTGGGAGCGGGAGGGCCAGCAGGTACGCAGTATTTT. Its protein is CASRLGAGGPAGTQYF. The V and J genes are TRBV5-4 and TRBJ2-3, with 10 bases identical to TRBD2. The CDR3 totals 16 residues. The V gene's germline CDR1 is SGHNT and CDR2 YYREEE (reference sequence).

On this clonotype: A read error is possible here, since a much larger clone lies one base away. The rearrangement links TRBV29-1 to TRBJ2-7, with D perhaps matching TRBD2 (6 bases). V lost 4 bases and J 3 bases, leaving 16 bases between the germline ends. The CDR3 totals 14 residues. In germline, CDR1 is SQVTM, CDR2 ANQGSEA. The CDR3 DNA reads as TGCAGCGTTGTCGGGGCGTCGGGAGTCTACGAGCAGTACTTC. Translated, it gives CSVVGASGVYEQYF.

The V call is TRBV5-5, the J call TRBJ2-5; 7 bases fit TRBD2. From germline, CDR1 is SGHKS and CDR2 YYEKEE (reference sequence). The CDR3 spans 16 residues. The V gene end was trimmed by 6 bases and the J gene end by 5 bases; junction bases not matched to a gene: 16. The CDR3 coding sequence is TGTGCCAGCAAAAAGCGGGGACTAAAAGTGGAGGAGACCCAGTACTTC. Amino acid sequence: CASKKRGLKVEETQYF.

This clonotype was observed at least ten times. V gene TRBV5-6 combines with J gene TRBJ2-7, with TRBD2 identical over 8 bases. Germline V gene lookup returns CDR1 SGHDT and CDR2 YYEEEE. With 2 bases clipped from V and 3 bases from J, the junction kept 1 base outside the gene matches. The CDR3 has 13 amino acids. The CDR3 coding sequence is TGTGCCAGCAGCTTTACTAGCGGCTACGAGCAGTACTTC. Translation: CASSFTSGYEQYF.

V and J are TRBV7-9 and TRBJ1-6, with D possibly being TRBD1 (5 bases). Trimming removed 8 bases at V and 6 bases at J, with 17 bases between. This CDR3 comprises 15 residues. Looked up from germline, CDR1 is SEHNR and CDR2 is FQNEAQ (reference sequence). The CDR3 coding sequence is TGTGCCAGCGGAGGGGCCAGCTCCATTAATTCACCCCTCCACTTT. Its translation is CASGGASSINSPLHF.

The V and J genes are TRBV11-3 and TRBJ2-4; D possibly matches TRBD1 or TRBD2 (5 bases each). The CDR3 sequence is 16 residues long. Germline V gives CDR1 SGHNT, CDR2 YENEEA. CDR3 amino acids: CTGGDNEGLAKNIQYF. In DNA form, the CDR3 reads TGTACCGGCGGTGATAACGAGGGGCTAGCCAAAAACATTCAGTACTTC.

The chain recombines TRBV20-1 with TRBJ2-7; 10 bases agree with TRBD1. CDR1 is DFQATT, CDR2 SNEGSKA, per germline (reference sequence). V dropped 0 bases and J dropped 4; count of bases not matched to a gene: 6. This CDR3 comprises 15 residues. Here the CDR3 reads CSARDWGQGKYEQYF. CDR3 nucleotide sequence: TGCAGTGCTAGAGACTGGGGACAGGGGAAATACGAGCAGTACTTC.

On this clonotype: A single base separates this from a much larger clone, so it may be a read error. The chain combines TRBV30 with TRBJ2-4, with D perhaps TRBD1 (7 bases). The V end was cut by 0 bases, the J end by 8 bases, with 17 bases between. Germline lookup yields CDR1 GTSNPN and CDR2 SVGIG (reference sequence). CDR3 length: 15 amino acids. DNA of the CDR3: TGTGCCTGGAGTGTGCAGGGGGGATTGAAAGACATTCAGTACTTC. The encoded protein is CAWSVQGGLKDIQYF.

A word on this clonotype: At one boundary the junction diverges from the germline segment, which might be a read error. The rearrangement joins TRBV29-1 to TRBJ2-1, with a possible D match to TRBD2 (7 bases). This CDR3 has 17 amino acids. Germline CDR1 is SQVTM and CDR2 is ANQGSEA. The CDR3 bases are TGCAGCGCAACCACAAACGGCGGCGGGGGCTCCTACAATGAACAGTTCTTC. This codes for CSATTNGGGGSYNEQFF.

This clonotype was seen many times. This chain links TRBV12-3 or TRBV12-4 with TRBJ2-6; D remains ambiguous. Between the trimmed V and J ends, which lost 3 bases and 0 bases, there was a span of 12 bases. The CDR3 consists of 17 residues. CDR3 sequence (DNA): TGTGCCAGCAGTTTTGTGGTCTCGTCCTCTGGGGCCAACGTCCTGACTTTC. It encodes CASSFVVSSSGANVLTF.

This clonotype was detected ten times or more. The rearrangement joins TRBV6-5 to TRBJ1-2, with TRBD1 as a possible D gene (6 bases). The V end lost 5 bases, the J end lost 5 bases, and 18 bases lay between the germline ends. This CDR3 has 15 amino acids. Per germline, CDR1 MNHEY and CDR2 SVGAGI. The CDR3 reads CASSRYRDRQYGYTF. In DNA form, the CDR3 reads TGTGCCAGCAGTCGATATAGAGACAGGCAATATGGCTACACCTTC.

Concerning this clonotype itself: Possible read error: a much larger clone is one base away. The chain joins TRBV12-3 or TRBV12-4 to TRBJ2-1; no firm D call. This CDR3 is 13 amino acids long. For the CDR3, the DNA is TGTGCCAGCAGTTTAGCGGATTACAATAAGCAGTTCTTC. Translation gives CASSLADYNKQFF.

This clonotype has a count of ten or more. This chain joins TRBV10-3 and TRBJ1-4; D is uncertain. The CDR3 is made up of 16 amino acids. CDR1 and CDR2 (germline): ENHRY, SYGVKD. V dropped 2 bases and J dropped 0 bases, with 10 bases sitting between them. CDR3: CAISEREASTNEKLFF. The CDR3 DNA follows: TGTGCCATCAGTGAGCGGGAGGCCTCAACTAATGAAAAACTGTTTTTT.

About this clonotype itself: This may be a read error, as it is one base from a much larger clone. The chain uses TRBV6-1 and TRBJ2-3; D might be TRBD2 (7 bases). CDR1 is MNHNS, CDR2 SASEGT, per germline. The CDR3 length is 14 residues. V lost 6 bases and J lost 3, with 13 bases in between. The CDR3 region has the DNA TGTGCCAGCAGCAGGGGAGCGGGGACAGATACGCAGTATTTT. It translates to CASSRGAGTDTQYF.

This clonotype has a count of ten or more. This chain connects TRBV12-3 or TRBV12-4 to TRBJ1-2; D remains unclear. V was clipped by 5 bases and J by 10 bases, with 14 bases between them. The CDR3 extends over 12 amino acids. Here the CDR3 DNA reads TGTGCCAGCAGTCCCGAGGGCGACCTCTACACCTTC. It translates to CASSPEGDLYTF.

This clonotype was picked up many times. The chain carries TRBV11-2 and TRBJ2-2, with 15 bases that match TRBD2. This CDR3 comprises 17 residues. In germline, CDR1 is SGHAT, CDR2 FQNNGV. The junction had 3 bases not matched to a gene; V was cut back by 7 bases and J by 0 bases. The DNA for the CDR3 is TGTGCCAGCATAAGGACTAGCGGGAGGGCGAACACCGGGGAGCTGTTTTTT. Its protein product is CASIRTSGRANTGELFF.

For the CDR3, the DNA is TGCAGTGTTAGGGCAGGGGTAAACCCTAGTGAGCAGTTCTTC. This gives the protein CSVRAGVNPSEQFF. The chain has TRBV20-1 and TRBJ2-1; maybe TRBD1 (6 bases). This CDR3 is built from 14 residues. The V end lost 7 bases, the J end lost 9 bases, and 22 bases lay between the germline ends. Germline CDR1 DFQATT, CDR2 SNEGSKA (reference sequence).

This clonotype was seen only a few times. A much larger clone differs from this one at a single base, so this may be a read error. As DNA, the CDR3 is TGTGCCAGCAGTGTCCGGACAGGGGATGAAAAACTGTTTTTT. Translated, it gives CASSVRTGDEKLFF. This chain joins TRBV6-4 and TRBJ1-4; 9 bases are a match to TRBD1. The length of the CDR3 is 14 residues. Germline V CDR1 and CDR2: MRHNA, SNTAGT. V gave up 4 bases and J gave up 6 bases; unmatched junction bases: 3.

By share, this clonotype ranks as medium-sized (0.01 to 0.1%). The chain has TRBV6-1 and TRBJ1-2; D is ambiguous. Germline assignment: CDR1 MNHNS and CDR2 SASEGT. V lost 9 bases, J lost 7 bases, and 12 bases lay in between. The CDR3 runs to 11 residues. In DNA form, the CDR3 reads TGTGCCAGTCGCGAGGGTAGTGGCTACACCTTC. It translates to CASREGSGYTF.

Ten or more counts support this clonotype. The chain employs TRBV6-6 and TRBJ2-1, with 9 bases matching TRBD2. After removal of 5 bases from V and 6 bases from J, the junction contained 14 bases not matched to a gene. The CDR3 runs 17 residues. Germline V gene lookup returns CDR1 MNHNY and CDR2 SVGAGI (reference sequence). The CDR3 here is CASSPHSGTSRLNEQFF. The CDR3 bases are TGTGCCAGCAGTCCCCACTCCGGGACTAGCCGCCTCAATGAGCAGTTCTTC.

To note about this clonotype: The germline gene is not matched at one end of the junction; a read error may be the cause. J is TRBJ2-3 and V is TRBV6-6; perhaps TRBD2 as D (5 bases). Germline V gene sequence: CDR1 MNHNY, CDR2 SVGAGI (reference sequence). The CDR3 consists of 18 residues. The CDR3 reads CASSYARRDGPRSDTQYF. The CDR3 DNA reads as TGCGCTAGCAGTTACGCTCGAAGAGACGGGCCCCGATCAGATACGCAGTATTTT.

This clonotype was picked up one time. This sequence joins TRBV30 and TRBJ1-4, with D possibly matching TRBD1 (5 bases). This CDR3 comprises 12 residues. CDR1 is GTSNPN and CDR2 is SVGIG in the germline V gene (reference sequence). V was pared by 5 bases and J by 14 bases, with 18 bases between. The CDR3 loop reads CAWLTQDHALFF. The CDR3 nucleotides read TGTGCCTGGCTTACACAGGACCACGCGCTGTTTTTT.